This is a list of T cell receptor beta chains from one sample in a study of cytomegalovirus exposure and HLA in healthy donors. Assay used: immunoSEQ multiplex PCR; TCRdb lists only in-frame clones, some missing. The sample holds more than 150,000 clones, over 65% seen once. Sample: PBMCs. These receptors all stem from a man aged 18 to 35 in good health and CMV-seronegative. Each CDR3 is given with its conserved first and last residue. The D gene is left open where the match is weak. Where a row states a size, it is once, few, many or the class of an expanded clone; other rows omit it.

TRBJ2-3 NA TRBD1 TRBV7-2 CASSLPAYRGNTDTQYF TGTGCCAGCAGCTTACCTGCCTACAGGGGGAACACAGATACGCAGTATTTT
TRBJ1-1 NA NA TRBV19 CASSKTGLAEAFF TGTGCCAGTAGTAAAACAGGGTTGGCTGAAGCTTTCTTT
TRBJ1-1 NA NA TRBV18 CASSPPWLGGFTEAFF TGTGCCAGCTCACCACCGTGGCTAGGGGGTTTCACTGAAGCTTTCTTT
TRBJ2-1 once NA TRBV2 CASSGEINNEQFF TGTGCCAGCAGCGGGGAAATAAACAATGAGCAGTTCTTC
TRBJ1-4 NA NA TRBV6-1 CASSVAGFDEKLFF TGTGCCAGCAGTGTTGCAGGCTTCGACGAAAAACTGTTTTTT
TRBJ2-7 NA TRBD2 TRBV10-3 CAISGSGVYEQYF TGTGCCATCAGCGGGAGCGGGGTCTACGAGCAGTACTTC
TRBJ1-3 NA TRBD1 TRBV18 CASSPNPGQPGNTIYF TGTGCCAGCTCACCAAATCCGGGACAGCCTGGAAACACCATATATTTT
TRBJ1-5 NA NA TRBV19 CASSIEPGNQPQHF TGTGCCAGTAGTATTGAGCCAGGGAATCAGCCCCAGCATTTT
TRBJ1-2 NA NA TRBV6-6 CASSYSGADGNYGYTF TGTGCCAGCAGTTACTCGGGGGCAGACGGTAACTATGGCTACACCTTC
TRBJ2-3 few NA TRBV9 CASSRTGGDQRIPTDTQYF TGTGCCAGCAGTCGGACTGGCGGGGATCAACGAATTCCCACAGATACGCAGTATTTT
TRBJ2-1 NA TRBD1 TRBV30 CAWSAPGQGGSYNEQFF TGTGCCTGGAGTGCCCCCGGACAGGGAGGTTCCTACAATGAGCAGTTCTTC
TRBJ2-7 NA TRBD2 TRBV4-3 CASSQDGVAGGVYEQYF TGCGCCAGCAGCCAAGATGGAGTAGCGGGAGGAGTCTACGAGCAGTACTTC
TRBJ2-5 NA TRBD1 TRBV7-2 CASSLGWTGGQETQYF TGTGCCAGCAGCTTAGGCTGGACAGGGGGCCAAGAGACCCAGTACTTC
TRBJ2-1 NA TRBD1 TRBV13 CASSYHRGNEQFF TGTGCCAGCAGCTACCACAGGGGCAATGAGCAGTTCTTC
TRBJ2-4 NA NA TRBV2 CASTGGRNNIQYF TGTGCCAGCACGGGTGGTAGAAATAACATTCAGTACTTC
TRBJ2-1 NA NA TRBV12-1 CASTPRERGEQFF TGTGCCAGCACCCCCCGGGAGCGGGGGGAGCAGTTCTTC
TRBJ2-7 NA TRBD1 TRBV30 CAWREDRVVREQYF TGTGCCTGGAGGGAAGACAGGGTGGTTCGCGAGCAGTACTTC
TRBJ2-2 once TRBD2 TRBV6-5 CASRRTSVTGELFF TGTGCCAGCAGGCGGACTAGCGTCACCGGGGAGCTGTTTTTT
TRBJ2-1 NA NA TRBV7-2 CASSLTRDEQFF TGTGCCAGCAGCCTGACTAGAGATGAGCAGTTCTTC
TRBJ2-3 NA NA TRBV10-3 CAISGGNTDTQYF TGTGCCATCAGCGGGGGTAACACAGATACGCAGTATTTT
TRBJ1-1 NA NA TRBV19 CASSDTGPRDTEAFF TGTGCCAGTAGTGACACAGGGCCCAGGGACACTGAAGCTTTCTTT
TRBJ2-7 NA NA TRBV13 CASSLGSDLSSYEQYF TGTGCCAGCAGCTTAGGTTCCGATCTGAGCTCCTACGAGCAGTACTTC
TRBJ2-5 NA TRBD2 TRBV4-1 CASSPRLAGQETQYF TGCGCCAGCAGCCCGCGACTAGCGGGGCAAGAGACCCAGTACTTC
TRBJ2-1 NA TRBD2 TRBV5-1 CASRVLAGGNNEQFF TGCGCCAGCAGGGTCCTAGCGGGAGGGAACAATGAGCAGTTCTTC
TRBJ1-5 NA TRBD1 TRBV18 CASSPGQVDQPQHF TGTGCCAGCTCACCCGGACAGGTGGACCAGCCCCAGCATTTT
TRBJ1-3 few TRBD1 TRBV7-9 CASSPRTGDSGNTIYF TGTGCCAGCAGCCCCAGGACAGGGGACTCTGGAAACACCATATATTTT
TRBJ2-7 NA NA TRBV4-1 CASSQATGVEVPYEQYF TGCGCCAGCAGCCAAGCAACTGGGGTGGAGGTTCCCTACGAGCAGTACTTC
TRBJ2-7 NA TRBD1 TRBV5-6 CASSSLDRESYEQYF TGTGCCAGCAGCTCCTTGGACAGGGAGTCCTACGAGCAGTACTTC